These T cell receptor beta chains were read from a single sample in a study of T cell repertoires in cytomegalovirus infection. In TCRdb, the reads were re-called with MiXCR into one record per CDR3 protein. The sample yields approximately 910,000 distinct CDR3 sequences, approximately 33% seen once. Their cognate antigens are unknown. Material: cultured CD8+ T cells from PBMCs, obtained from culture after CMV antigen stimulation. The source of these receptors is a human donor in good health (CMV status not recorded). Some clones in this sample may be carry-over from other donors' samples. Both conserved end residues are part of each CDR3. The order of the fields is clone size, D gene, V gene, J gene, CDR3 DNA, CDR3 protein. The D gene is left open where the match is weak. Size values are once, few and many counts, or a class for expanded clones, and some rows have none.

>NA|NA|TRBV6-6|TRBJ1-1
TGTGCCAGCAGTTACTCGCCTGGGGCTCCGAACACTGAAGCTTTCTTT
CASSYSPGAPNTEAFF
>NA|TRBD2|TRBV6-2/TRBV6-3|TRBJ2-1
TGTGCCAGCCTCCGGGGAGGGGTCAATGAGCAGTTCTTC
CASLRGGVNEQFF
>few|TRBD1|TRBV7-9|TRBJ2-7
TGTGCCAGCAGCTCTTTGTATAGGGGACAGGGTCAGTACGAGCAGTACTTC
CASSSLYRGQGQYEQYF
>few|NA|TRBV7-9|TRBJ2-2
TGTGCCAGCCGATGGCAGCCGAACACCGGGGAGCTGTTTTTT
CASRWQPNTGELFF
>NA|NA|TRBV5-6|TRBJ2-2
TGTGCCAGCAGCTTGGAGGTGGGTCCGACGCTATTCGGGGAGCTGTTTTTT
CASSLEVGPTLFGELFF
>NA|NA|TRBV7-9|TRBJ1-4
TGTGCCAGCAGCTTAGCGACAGGCCCTAATGAAAAACTGTTTTTT
CASSLATGPNEKLFF
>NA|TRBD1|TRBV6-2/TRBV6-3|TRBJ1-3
TGTGCCAGCAGTGACCCTGGGGGACAGGGGAGTTCTGGAAACACCATATATTTT
CASSDPGGQGSSGNTIYF
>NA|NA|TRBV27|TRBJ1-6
TGTGCCAGCAGTCCTGACAGGCGATTTAATTCACCCCTCCACTTT
CASSPDRRFNSPLHF
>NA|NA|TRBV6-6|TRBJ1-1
TGTGCCAGCAGTTACATAGACTCCCCCGGAAAGAACACTGAAGCTTTCTTT
CASSYIDSPGKNTEAFF
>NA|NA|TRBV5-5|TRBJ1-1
TGTGCCAGCAGCTTTAAAGACACTGAAGCTTTCTTT
CASSFKDTEAFF
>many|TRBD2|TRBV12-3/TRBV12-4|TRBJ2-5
TGTGCCAGCAGGACTAGCGGAAACCAAGAGACCCAGTACTTC
CASRTSGNQETQYF
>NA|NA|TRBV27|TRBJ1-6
TGTGCCAGCAGTTTTAGACCGTCTAAGGATTCACCCCTCCACTTT
CASSFRPSKDSPLHF
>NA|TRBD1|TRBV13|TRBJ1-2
TGTGCCAGCACCAGGGGGGGTTACTATGGCTACACCTTC
CASTRGGYYGYTF
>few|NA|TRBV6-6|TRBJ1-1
TGTGCCAGCAGTTACTCACGAGGCTCCACTGAAGCTTTCTTT
CASSYSRGSTEAFF
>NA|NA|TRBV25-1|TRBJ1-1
TGTGCCAGCAGTGAATTTTTGAACACTGAAGCTATCTTT
CASSEFLNTEAIF
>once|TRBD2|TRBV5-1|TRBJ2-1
TGCGCCAGCAGCCCCCGGGTAGCGGGGGGGGTAGTAAGTGAGCAGTTCTTC
CASSPRVAGGVVSEQFF
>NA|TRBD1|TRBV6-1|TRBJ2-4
TGTGCCAGCAGTGAAATGGGACAGGGTTTCAAAAACATTCAGTACTTC
CASSEMGQGFKNIQYF